The 26 T cell receptor beta chains presented below share a single source sample, sequenced in a study of molecular identifiers for immune sequencing clone quantification. One entry per CDR3 protein results from TCRdb running MiXCR on the PCR reads. The sample records hundreds of thousands of distinct CDR3 sequences, 15% to 20% being singletons. Sequencing was carried out using naive CD8+ T cells from blood, with Jurkat cell RNA spiked in. Described subset: FACS-sorted CD8+CD4-CCR7+CD45RA+ naive T cells. These receptors originate from a human donor in good health. Some libraries in this study had Jurkat cell RNA spiked in.

This clonotype was observed at least ten times. V and J are TRBV19 and TRBJ1-1; D remains unclear. The CDR3 has 12 amino acids. With 3 bases removed from V and 5 bases from J, the gap between germline ends came to 7 bases. Germline CDR1 and CDR2: LNHDA and SQIVND (reference sequence). The CDR3 spells CASSIDGTEAFF. CDR3 DNA: TGTGCCAGTAGTATCGATGGGACTGAAGCTTTCTTT.

This clonotype was counted a few times. The V gene is TRBV9, the J gene TRBJ2-1; no reliable D call. V dropped 0 bases and J dropped 1 base, with 8 bases sitting between them. The CDR3 consists of 15 residues. Germline V gene data show CDR1 as SGDLS and CDR2 as YYNGEE. The CDR3 DNA reads as TGTGCCAGCAGCGTAGGAAGGAGATCCTACAATGAGCAGTTCTTC. This codes for CASSVGRRSYNEQFF.

In the case of this clonotype: This may be a read error, as it is one base from a much larger clone. The chain combines TRBV6-5 with TRBJ2-7; D uncertain. V was shortened by 11 bases and J by 9 bases, with 17 bases between the two germline ends. This CDR3 region has 11 residues. Germline CDR1 MNHEY, CDR2 SVGAGI. The DNA for the CDR3 is TGTGCCCGCAATGGACCCTCTGGGCAGTACTTC. This translates into CARNGPSGQYF.

Notes on this clonotype: At one boundary the junction diverges from the germline segment, which might be a read error. This chain links TRBV4-3 with TRBJ2-3; no definite D call. The CDR3 spans 12 residues. Per germline, CDR1 LGHNA and CDR2 YSLEER. The CDR3 bases are TGCGTCAGCAGCCAATCGGCCGATACGCAGTATTTT. Its translation: CVSSQSADTQYF.

A note on this clonotype: One base away lies a much larger clone, so this may be a sequencing read error. The chain joins TRBV13 to TRBJ1-4; D gene ambiguous. There are 14 residues in the CDR3. Germline loops: CDR1 PRHDT, CDR2 FYEKMQ (reference sequence). The CDR3 DNA is TGTACCAGCACCTCCAGTGCAACTAATGAAAAACTGTTTTTT. Translation gives CTSTSSATNEKLFF.

As concerns this clonotype: A much larger clone lies one base from this, so it may be a read error. Since no conserved phenylalanine or tryptophan closes the CDR3, a read error is the likely cause. This chain connects TRBV27 to TRBJ2-3; 10 bases agree with TRBD2. This CDR3 is built from 15 residues. Looked up from germline, CDR1 is MNHEY and CDR2 is SMNVEV (reference sequence). The V gene end was trimmed by 6 bases and the J gene end by 2 bases; junction bases not matched to a gene: 5. The CDR3 is CASRTLAGDTDTQYL. The CDR3, as DNA: TGTGCCAGCAGAACCCTAGCGGGAGACACAGATACGCAGTATCTT.

This clonotype was counted many times. V usage is TRBV28 and J usage is TRBJ1-1, with a possible D match to TRBD1 (6 bases). The CDR3 length is 16 residues. Trimming left V 4 bases short and J 0 bases short, with 15 bases between. Germline loops: CDR1 MDHEN, CDR2 SYDVKM. The CDR3 here is CASSWARGALNTEAFF. The DNA for the CDR3 is TGTGCCAGCAGTTGGGCGCGGGGGGCCCTGAACACTGAAGCTTTCTTT.

This clonotype was counted many times. The chain joins TRBV19 to TRBJ1-5, with 9 bases lining up with TRBD1. Germline CDR1 is LNHDA and CDR2 is SQIVND (reference sequence). Trimming at V came to 11 bases and at J to 5 bases, leaving 7 bases not matched to a gene. The CDR3 consists of 13 residues. This CDR3 reads CAGDTGGYQPQHF. DNA for the CDR3: TGTGCCGGTGATACAGGGGGCTATCAGCCCCAGCATTTT.

Worth noting for this clonotype: A read error may explain this, as a much larger clone is one base away. The chain has TRBV6-2 or TRBV6-3 and TRBJ2-7, with D uncertain. The CDR3 length is 13 residues. Trimming pared 8 bases from V and 4 bases from J, leaving 15 bases between. Germline V gives CDR1 MNHEY, CDR2 SVGEGT. CDR3 in amino acids: CASGLFAGYEQYF. CDR3 sequence (DNA): TGTGCCAGCGGCCTGTTCGCTGGGTACGAGCAGTACTTC.

V usage is TRBV15 and J usage is TRBJ2-7, with 11 nucleotides matching TRBD2. The germline V gene has CDR1 LNHNV and CDR2 YYDKDF (reference sequence). This CDR3 is 13 amino acids long. After removal of 3 bases from V and 6 bases from J, the junction contained 1 base not matched to a gene. The CDR3 DNA reads as TGTGCCACCAGCAGTAGCGGGAGGGCCGAGCAGTACTTC. This encodes CATSSSGRAEQYF.

The V call is TRBV4-1, the J call TRBJ2-1, with TRBD1 matching 9 bases. This CDR3 has 17 residues. CDR1 is MGHRA and CDR2 is YSYEKL in the germline V gene. V was clipped by 0 bases and J by 4 bases; unmatched bases: 7. The CDR3 loop is CASSQDPGTGIYNEQFF. The CDR3 nucleotides are TGCGCCAGCAGCCAAGACCCCGGGACAGGGATATACAATGAGCAGTTCTTC.

Remarks on this clonotype: Possible read error: a much larger clone is one base away. V gene TRBV7-9 combines with J gene TRBJ2-2; 7 nucleotides line up with TRBD1. The V segment lost 1 base and the J segment 4 bases; nucleotides outside the gene matches: 18. The CDR3 contains 20 residues. Germline loops: CDR1 SEHNR, CDR2 FQNEAQ (reference sequence). This chain's CDR3 is CASSLGRDSYPYSTTGELFF. The CDR3 DNA follows: TGTGCCAGCAGCTTAGGAAGGGACAGTTACCCTTATTCGACCACCGGGGAGCTGTTTTTT.

This clonotype appeared many times. The chain employs TRBV20-1 and TRBJ2-3, with 10 positions matching TRBD2. Germline-derived CDR1 and CDR2 are DFQATT and SNEGSKA (reference sequence). Unmatched junction bases numbered 10, after V lost 0 bases and J lost 4 bases. CDR3 size: 17 residues. The CDR3 protein is CSARDRSGRAVADTQYF. The CDR3, as DNA: TGCAGTGCTAGAGATAGGAGCGGGAGGGCCGTCGCAGATACGCAGTATTTT.

This clonotype was seen ten or more times. The rearrangement joins TRBV28 to TRBJ2-2; 9 bases match TRBD2. Looked up from germline, CDR1 is MDHEN and CDR2 is SYDVKM. The V segment lost 2 bases and the J segment 5 bases; nucleotides outside the gene matches: 6. This CDR3 comprises 16 residues. The chain's CDR3 is CASSLGSGRGTGELFF. The CDR3 DNA reads as TGTGCCAGCAGTTTAGGTAGCGGGAGAGGTACCGGGGAGCTGTTTTTT.

This clonotype was found many times. The chain carries TRBV7-8 and TRBJ1-3; D gene ambiguous. The germline gives CDR1 SGHVS, CDR2 FQNEAQ. The CDR3 has 15 amino acids. The V end was cut by 2 bases, the J end by 4 bases, with 12 bases between. In DNA form, the CDR3 reads TGTGCCAGCAGCTTACTGGAGGGAACAGGAAACACCATATATTTT. This sequence encodes CASSLLEGTGNTIYF.

This clonotype has a count of ten or more. The CDR3: CASSLGPGADTGELFF. DNA of the CDR3: TGTGCCAGCAGCTTAGGTCCAGGGGCGGACACCGGGGAGCTGTTTTTT. The chain recombines TRBV7-9 with TRBJ2-2, with D perhaps TRBD1 (6 bases). This CDR3 region has 16 residues. Germline V gives CDR1 SEHNR, CDR2 FQNEAQ (reference sequence). V shed 1 base and J shed 3 bases, with 12 bases lying between them.

This clonotype appeared many times. The chain is built from TRBV7-9 and TRBJ2-5; tentative D call: TRBD1 (6 bases). Germline CDR1 SEHNR, CDR2 FQNEAQ (reference sequence). V was shortened by 4 bases and J by 3 bases, with 12 bases between the two germline ends. The CDR3 totals 14 residues. The CDR3 reads CASSSEQGKETQYF. DNA of the CDR3: TGTGCCAGCAGCTCAGAACAGGGCAAAGAGACCCAGTACTTC.

This clonotype was counted many times. CDR3 in DNA: TGTGCCAGCAGTTTATTGAGGGGTAGCTCCTACAATGAGCAGTTCTTC. Translated, it gives CASSLLRGSSYNEQFF. This rearrangement joins TRBV27 to TRBJ2-1, with D possibly called TRBD1 or TRBD2 (5 bases each). The CDR3 sequence is 16 residues long. Germline-derived CDR1 and CDR2 are MNHEY and SMNVEV (reference sequence). V lost 1 base and J lost 0, with 10 bases in between.

The chain has TRBV5-6 and TRBJ1-1; possible D gene TRBD1, 6 bases. Germline V lookup: CDR1 SGHDT, CDR2 YYEEEE. This CDR3 contains 16 residues. Trimming shortened V by 7 bases and J by 0 bases, and 19 bases separated the two germline ends. The CDR3 coding sequence is TGTGCCAGCGGCCAATTCGCAGGGGTCCTGAACACTGAAGCTTTCTTT. Encoded protein: CASGQFAGVLNTEAFF.

The rearrangement links TRBV27 to TRBJ1-1, with TRBD1 matching 8 bases. V lost 7 bases, J lost 3 bases, and 10 bases stayed unmatched. Germline loops: CDR1 MNHEY, CDR2 SMNVEV (reference sequence). CDR3 size: 15 residues. The chain's CDR3 is CASTVAGGAYTEAFF. The CDR3 bases are TGTGCCAGCACCGTGGCAGGGGGCGCTTACACTGAAGCTTTCTTT.

To note about this clonotype: Since a much larger clone is just one base distant, this may be a read error. The rearrangement uses TRBV3-1 and TRBJ2-7; possibly TRBD1 for D (6 bases). The germline CDR1 and CDR2 sequences are LGHDT and YNNKEL (reference sequence). CDR3 length: 14 residues. The CDR3: CAGSQVGARDEQYF. Written as DNA, the CDR3 is TGTGCCGGCAGCCAAGTGGGGGCCCGGGACGAGCAGTACTTC.

This clonotype was counted at least ten times. The rearrangement joins TRBV28 to TRBJ2-7; 7 nucleotides line up with TRBD2. The germline V gene has CDR1 MDHEN and CDR2 SYDVKM. The CDR3 loop spans 14 amino acids. J gave up 3 bases and V 6 bases, and 8 bases lay outside the gene matches. CDR3 DNA: TGTGCCAGCAGGAGGGAGGGAGTACTCTACGAGCAGTACTTC. Encoded protein: CASRREGVLYEQYF.

This chain joins TRBV7-9 and TRBJ2-5; the match to TRBD2 covers 15 bases. The length of the CDR3 is 17 residues. Unmatched junction bases numbered 9, after V lost 5 bases and J lost 5 bases. The germline CDR1 and CDR2 sequences are SEHNR and FQNEAQ (reference sequence). Here the CDR3 reads CASSPRTSGRALETQYF. The CDR3 coding sequence is TGTGCCAGCAGCCCAAGGACTAGCGGGAGGGCCTTGGAGACCCAGTACTTC.

This clonotype was seen ten or more times. J is TRBJ1-4 and V is TRBV5-1; D is perhaps TRBD1 (5 bases). Trimming took off 0 bases at V and 13 bases at J, with 16 bases between the two ends. Germline CDR1 reads SGHRS; CDR2 reads YFSETQ. The CDR3 has 14 residues. The CDR3 protein is CASSLALGTEGLFF. CDR3 nucleotides: TGCGCCAGCAGCTTGGCGTTGGGGACGGAGGGACTGTTTTTT.

This clonotype was seen only a few times. The chain is built from TRBV27 and TRBJ2-7; 9 positions match TRBD1. The CDR3 sequence is 15 residues long. The V gene end was trimmed by 2 bases and the J gene end by 3 bases; junction bases not matched to a gene: 5. Germline V gene data show CDR1 as MNHEY and CDR2 as SMNVEV (reference sequence). The CDR3 here is CASSLPDRGLYEQYF. For the CDR3, the DNA is TGTGCCAGCAGTTTACCGGACAGGGGTCTCTACGAGCAGTACTTC.

This clonotype showed up just a few times. This chain joins TRBV7-9 and TRBJ1-1, with 9 bases identical to TRBD1. There are 15 residues in the CDR3. The germline V gene has CDR1 SEHNR and CDR2 FQNEAQ (reference sequence). With V trimmed by 5 bases and J by 2 bases, 6 bases remained unmatched. CDR3 protein: CASSKPGQGNTEAFF. In DNA, the CDR3 is TGTGCCAGCAGCAAACCGGGACAGGGAAACACTGAAGCTTTCTTT.